The T cell receptor (beta chain) under discussion was sequenced for a study of cytomegalovirus exposure and HLA in healthy donors. Study conclusions and caveats: According to an earlier analysis, most TCR beta V segments yielded productive rearrangements about 87% or about 30% of the time. For presence/absence analyses, sequencing depth was assumed to be roughly uniform across donors.

Primers: 60 Vbeta forward and 13 Jbeta reverse. Assay: immunoSEQ multiplex PCR; the TCRdb copy retains only in-frame clones and omits some. The sample lists some 130,000 clones, under 10% occurring once. CDR3 size: 13 residues. Germline CDR1 is SGDLS and CDR2 is YYNGEE. The V and J ends lost 4 bases and 5 bases respectively, with 12 bases between them. A note on this clone: Its antigen is not identified.

This clonotype was obtained from a woman aged 40-49 years in good health and CMV-seropositive. The sample taken for sequencing was PBMCs. The chain employs TRBV9 and TRBJ1-2, with no clear D. The DNA for the CDR3 is TGTGCCAGCAGCCCATCGGGGTTTTATGGCTACACCTTC. It specifies CASSPSGFYGYTF.